This T cell receptor beta chain emerged from a study of T cells in Graves' hyperthyroidism and ophthalmopathy (dated by TCRdb to between 2019 and 2020). Context from the whole study: Peripheral blood samples were taken at the time of initial diagnosis, prior to any treatment. To identify distinguishing TCR V-J signatures, a discovery cohort of about 100 patients was used, comprising 43 with Graves' ophthalmopathy and 57 with stable Graves' hyperthyroidism. Whether ophthalmopathy could be predicted prospectively was tested in an independent validation cohort made up of under 20 hyperthyroidism patients plus 17 patients who later progressed to ophthalmopathy. The roughly 100 discovery patients were divided at random into training and test sets in a 7:3 ratio. In addition, the study compared T-cell repertoires in thyroid tissue and in blood from a handful of Graves' hyperthyroidism patients. After blood sampling, hyperthyroidism patients were treated with methimazole at a starting dose of 30 mg daily, and ophthalmopathy patients were treated with high-dose intravenous methylprednisolone. The paper reports TCR Vbeta CDR3 sequencing of fewer than 150 peripheral blood samples: under 45 ophthalmopathy, over 70 hyperthyroidism and approximately 17 progressor patients. Study-wide findings and limitations: Sample size was not statistically predetermined, and investigators were not blinded to group allocation. Most expanded thyroid clonotypes (frequency above 0.001) were also detected in blood, suggesting blood repertoires may reflect thyroid immune responses. In validation, progression to ophthalmopathy was predicted by the model with 55% to 71% sensitivity and about 72% specificity, a median of roughly 6 months before onset. A model built on a 13 V-J signature distinguished ophthalmopathy from stable hyperthyroidism, reaching around 90% sensitivity and 81.08% specificity in cross-validation and 80%/75% in testing.

TCR beta CDR3 regions were amplified from RNA transcripts. The first round of RT-PCR for the TCR CDR3 was performed with the HTBI primer set and the Qiagen OneStep RT-PCR kit. Libraries were constructed in a second round of multiplex PCR, after which size selection and purification were carried out. Sequencing of the libraries was done on an Illumina HiSeq2000 using paired-end 100 bp reads. From the authors' description of their analysis: Raw data were processed with SOAPnuke, discarding reads with adapters, uncalled bases, mean Phred below 15, or no exact constant-primer or identifier match. COPE v1.2.5 was used to merge high-quality paired reads, and clonotypes were defined as unique nucleotide sequences. Clonotypes were aligned to IMGT TRBV, TRBD and TRBJ reference segments using MiTCR v1.1. Analysis was restricted to V-J combinations with a frequency above 0.0001, which covered about 99% of repertoires. The TCS score was defined as F50 (clonal expansion) divided by E x V (chaos), with BLOSUM62-based TCRdist calculated between CDR3 peptides within each V-J. Welch's t-statistics and random forest reduced 500 to 550 V-J features to 10 to 15, which were used in a naive Bayes classifier (R e1071). TCRdb took the public reads, trimmed them with fastp at Q25, ran MiXCR for clone calling and kept in-frame beta chains. Every CDR3 protein is listed once, alongside the most common genes and DNA of its rows. The V and J calls and clone size come from TCRdb's table, not from the authors' own analysis. Recorded for this sample are roughly 500,000 distinct CDR3 sequences; about 16% of them occurred a single time. Approximately 30% of the sample rests with the top ten.

Its CDR3 holds 13 amino acids, cysteine through phenylalanine. Just CDR3 DNA is preserved here, 39 bases in frame from base 1. At the junction V is shortened by 3 bases and J by 5 bases, with 13 bases in between. CDR1 DFQATT and CDR2 SNEGSKA were looked up in the germline V gene (reference sequence). In its sample, this clonotype was seen many times. Its recognized antigen is unknown. No quality values exist for individual bases; no much larger clone is one base distant. Ophthalmopathy patients had moderately to severely active disease, with a Clinical Activity Score of 3 or more, a NOSPECS grade of 4 or more, and a disease duration of less than 3 months. Patients with uncontrolled infections, other autoimmune diseases, pregnancy or lactation were excluded. Diagnoses relied on clinical symptoms, serum thyroxine and TRAb, thyroid ultrasound and orbital computed tomography. Ficoll-Paque density gradient centrifugation was used to isolate PBMCs from about 10 ml of fresh peripheral blood. Trizol reagent was used to extract total RNA, and RNA quality was then checked on an Agilent 2100 Bioanalyzer.

Rearrangement joined TRBV20-1 to TRBJ2-5; TRBD2 is perhaps the D gene, given 6 matching bases. This receptor was obtained from a woman aged 30 to 39 with Graves' ophthalmopathy. Input material: blood. The bases read TGCAGTGCTAGTGGGAGCGGGTGGGAGACCCAGTACTTC. The translation is CSASGSGWETQYF.